Presented here are 8 T cell receptor beta chains from one specimen sequenced in a study of control samples from healthy donors and cancer patients. Assay used: immunoSEQ multiplex PCR; TCRdb lists only in-frame clones, some missing. The sample includes 140,000 or so clones, about 91% of them seen just once. The sequenced material came from blood. Source of these receptors: a man aged 25 to 40 in good health.

The rearrangement links TRBV29-1 to TRBJ2-1; TRBD2 matches 12 bases. CDR1 is SQVTM, CDR2 ANQGSEA, per germline. This CDR3 is built from 14 residues. Trimming cost V 4 bases and J 8 bases; bases outside gene matches: 6. CDR3 loop: CSVAGLAGFYEQFF. The CDR3 nucleotides read TGCAGCGTTGCAGGACTAGCGGGGTTCTATGAGCAGTTCTTC.

The chain carries TRBV23-1 and TRBJ1-2; a weak D match, TRBD1 (5 bases). TRBV23-1 is identified as an open reading frame with a role that is uncertain. V was clipped by 1 base and J by 5 bases, with 14 bases between them. The CDR3 runs 15 residues. The DNA for the CDR3 is TGCGCCAGCAGTCAATGGGGGGGGACGGATTATGGCTACACCTTC. Its translation is CASSQWGGTDYGYTF.

This rearrangement joins TRBV5-6 to TRBJ1-5; TRBD1 matches at 8 bases. V dropped 4 bases and J dropped 0; count of bases not matched to a gene: 9. Germline V CDR1 and CDR2: SGHDT, YYEEEE. This CDR3 is 17 amino acids long. CDR3 in amino acids: CASSGNRGGNSNQPQHF. For the CDR3, the DNA is TGTGCCAGCAGCGGCAACAGGGGGGGAAATAGCAATCAGCCCCAGCATTTT.

The chain couples TRBV9 to TRBJ2-3, with D perhaps TRBD1 (5 bases). From germline, CDR1 is SGDLS and CDR2 YYNGEE. This CDR3 has 15 residues. V dropped 3 bases and J dropped 0 bases, with 11 bases sitting between them. CDR3 protein: CASSETVPSTDTQYF. The CDR3 bases are TGTGCCAGCAGCGAGACAGTCCCTAGCACAGATACGCAGTATTTT. Looking up the rest from reference TRBV9 and TRBJ2-3 gives the full variable domain: DSGVTQTPKHLITATGQRVTLRCSPRSGDLSVYWYQQSLDQGLQFLIQYYNGEERAKGNILERFSAQQFPDLHSELNLSSLELGDSALYFCASSETVPSTDTQYFGPGTRLTVL.

This chain joins TRBV5-1 and TRBJ1-2, with unresolved D. V was clipped by 4 bases and J by 4 bases, with 8 bases between them. The CDR3 extends over 12 amino acids. Germline V gene lookup returns CDR1 SGHRS and CDR2 YFSETQ. CDR3 protein: CASSQESYGYTF. The CDR3 DNA follows: TGCGCCAGCAGCCAGGAGTCCTATGGCTACACCTTC.

This chain's CDR3 is CASTPTDQPQHF. The CDR3 coding sequence is TGTGCCAGCACCCCAACAGATCAGCCCCAGCATTTT. The chain carries TRBV6-5 and TRBJ1-5, with D hard to call. Trimming took off 7 bases at V and 5 bases at J, with 9 bases between the two ends. The CDR3 runs 12 residues. The V gene's germline CDR1 is MNHEY and CDR2 SVGAGI.

The V and J genes are TRBV10-3 and TRBJ1-6; D is ambiguous. Trimming took 8 bases from V and 8 from J, leaving 16 bases between them. The CDR3 consists of 14 residues. CDR1 and CDR2 (germline): ENHRY, SYGVKD. The CDR3 loop is CAISYAERDSPLHF. DNA for the CDR3: TGTGCCATCTCTTATGCCGAAAGGGATTCACCCCTCCACTTT.

The chain combines TRBV6-6 with TRBJ2-3; 13 nucleotides line up with TRBD2. The germline CDR1 and CDR2 sequences are MNHNY and SVGAGI (reference sequence). Trimming removed 5 bases from V and 1 base from J; junction bases left unmatched: 3. The CDR3 contains 16 residues. CDR3 region: CASSLGLAGGTDTQYF. DNA for the CDR3: TGTGCCAGCAGTCTCGGACTAGCGGGGGGCACAGATACGCAGTATTTT.